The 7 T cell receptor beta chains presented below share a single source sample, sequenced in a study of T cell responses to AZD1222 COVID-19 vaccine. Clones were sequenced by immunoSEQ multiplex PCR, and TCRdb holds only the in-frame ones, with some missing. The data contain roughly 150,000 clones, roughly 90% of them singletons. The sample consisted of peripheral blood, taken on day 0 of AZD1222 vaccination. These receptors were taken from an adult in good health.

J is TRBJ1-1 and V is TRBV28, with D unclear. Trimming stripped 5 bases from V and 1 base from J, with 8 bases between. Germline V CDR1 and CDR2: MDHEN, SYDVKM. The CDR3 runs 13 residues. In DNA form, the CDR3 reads TGTGCCAGCAGTCCCACGGGGAACACTGAAGCTTTCTTT. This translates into CASSPTGNTEAFF.

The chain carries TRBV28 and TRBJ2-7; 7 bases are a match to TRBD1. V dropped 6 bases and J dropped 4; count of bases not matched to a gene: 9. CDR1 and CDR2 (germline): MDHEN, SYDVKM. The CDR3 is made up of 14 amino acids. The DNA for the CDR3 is TGTGCCAGCAGCCCGGGACAGCTACCATACGAGCAGTACTTC. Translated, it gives CASSPGQLPYEQYF.

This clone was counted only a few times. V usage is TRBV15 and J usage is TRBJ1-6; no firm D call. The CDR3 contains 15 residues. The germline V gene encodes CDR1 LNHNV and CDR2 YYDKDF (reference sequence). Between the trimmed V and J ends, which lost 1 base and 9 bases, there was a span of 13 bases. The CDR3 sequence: CATSRGGEGSSPLHF. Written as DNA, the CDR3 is TGTGCCACCAGCAGAGGTGGAGAGGGAAGTTCACCCCTCCACTTT.

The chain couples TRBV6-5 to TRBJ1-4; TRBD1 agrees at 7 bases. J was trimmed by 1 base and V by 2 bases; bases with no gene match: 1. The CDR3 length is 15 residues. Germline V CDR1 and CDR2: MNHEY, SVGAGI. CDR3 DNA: TGTGCCAGCAGTTACCGGGACAGAACTAATGAAAAACTGTTTTTT. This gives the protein CASSYRDRTNEKLFF.

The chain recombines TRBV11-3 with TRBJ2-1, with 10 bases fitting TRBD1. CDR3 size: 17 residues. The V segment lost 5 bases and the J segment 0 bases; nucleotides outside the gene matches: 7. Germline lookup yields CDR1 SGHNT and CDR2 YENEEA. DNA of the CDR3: TGTGCCAGCAGCCCCGGGGACAGGGGATTCTCCTACAATGAGCAGTTCTTC. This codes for CASSPGDRGFSYNEQFF. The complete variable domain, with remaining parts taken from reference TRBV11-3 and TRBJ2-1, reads EAGVVQSPRYKIIEKKQPVAFWCNPISGHNTLYWYLQNLGQGPELLIRYENEEAVDDSQLPKDRFSAERLKGVDSTLKIQPAELGDSAVYLCASSPGDRGFSYNEQFFGPGTRLTVL.

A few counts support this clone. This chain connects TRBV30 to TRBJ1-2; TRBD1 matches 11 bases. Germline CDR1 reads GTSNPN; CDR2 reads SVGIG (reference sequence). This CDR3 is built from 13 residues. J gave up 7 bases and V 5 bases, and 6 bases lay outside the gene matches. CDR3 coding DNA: TGTGCCTGGCGGACAGGGGGCGAAGGTGGCTACACCTTC. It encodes CAWRTGGEGGYTF.

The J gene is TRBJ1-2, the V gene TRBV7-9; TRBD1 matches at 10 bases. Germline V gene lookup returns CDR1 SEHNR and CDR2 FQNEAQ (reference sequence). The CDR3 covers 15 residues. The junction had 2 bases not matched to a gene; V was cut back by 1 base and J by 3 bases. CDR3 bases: TGTGCCAGCAGCTTAGGACAGGGGGCACACTATGGCTACACCTTC. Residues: CASSLGQGAHYGYTF.